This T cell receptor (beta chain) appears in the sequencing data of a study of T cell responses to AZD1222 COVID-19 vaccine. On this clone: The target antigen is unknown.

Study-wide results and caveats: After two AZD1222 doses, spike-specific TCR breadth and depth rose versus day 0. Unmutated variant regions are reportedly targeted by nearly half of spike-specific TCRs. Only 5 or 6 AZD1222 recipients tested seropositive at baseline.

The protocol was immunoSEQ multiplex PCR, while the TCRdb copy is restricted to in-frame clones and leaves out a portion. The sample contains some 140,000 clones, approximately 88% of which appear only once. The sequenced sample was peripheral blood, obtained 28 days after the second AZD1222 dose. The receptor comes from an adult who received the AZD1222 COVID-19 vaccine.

Here the CDR3 reads CASSPYGLTEAFF. The CDR3 DNA sequence: TGTGCCAGCAGTCCCTACGGACTGACTGAAGCTTTCTTT. The chain is built from TRBV7-8 and TRBJ1-1; D unresolved. The CDR3 is 13 residues long. Germline V gene sequence: CDR1 SGHVS, CDR2 FQNEAQ. The ends were cut back, 6 bases at V and 5 bases at J, with 13 bases in the middle.